The 18 T cell receptor beta chains presented below share a single source sample, sequenced in a study of blood T cell repertoires in COVID-19. Generated by immunoSEQ multiplex PCR, the TCRdb table keeps only in-frame clones and is missing some. The data hold 50,000 to 65,000 clones, with around four fifths observed a single time. The sequenced material came from peripheral blood. Receptors were obtained from a human donor in a cohort sampled during active COVID-19.

The chain has TRBV27 and TRBJ2-1, with TRBD2 matching 10 bases. V was clipped by 5 bases and J by 5 bases; unmatched bases: 6. The CDR3 has 15 amino acids. The germline gives CDR1 MNHEY, CDR2 SMNVEV (reference sequence). CDR3 loop: CASSLQGLANNEQFF. The CDR3 region has the DNA TGTGCCAGCAGTCTCCAGGGACTAGCGAACAATGAGCAGTTCTTC.

The chain employs TRBV11-2 and TRBJ1-6, with D uncertain. V was pared by 8 bases and J by 9 bases, with 11 bases between. Germline V gives CDR1 SGHAT, CDR2 FQNNGV. The CDR3 is made up of 12 amino acids. This chain's CDR3 is CASQNEGSPLHF. The CDR3 DNA reads TGTGCCAGCCAAAACGAGGGTTCACCCCTCCACTTT.

The chain has TRBV4-1 and TRBJ2-3, with 8 bases that match TRBD2. The CDR3 covers 15 residues. J gave up 6 bases and V 3 bases, and 8 bases lay outside the gene matches. The V gene's germline CDR1 is MGHRA and CDR2 YSYEKL. The CDR3 DNA sequence: TGCGCCAGCAGCCAGGGACTAGTGGAGTCCGATACGCAGTATTTT. Protein: CASSQGLVESDTQYF.

The rearrangement uses TRBV6-5 and TRBJ1-6; D is unresolved. The CDR3 runs 13 residues. Germline V gene sequence: CDR1 MNHEY, CDR2 SVGAGI. The V and J ends lost 0 bases and 8 bases respectively, with 5 bases between them. Here the CDR3 reads CASSYSGDSPLHF. The CDR3 nucleotides are TGTGCCAGCAGTTACTCGGGCGATTCACCCCTCCACTTT.

This rearrangement joins TRBV3-1 (or the pseudogene TRBV3-2) to TRBJ2-3, with D maybe TRBD2 (6 bases). Germline assignment: CDR1 LGHDT and CDR2 YNNKEL (reference sequence). The CDR3 extends over 13 amino acids. The ends were cut back, 1 base at V and 10 bases at J, with 12 bases in the middle. The CDR3 protein is CASSQVGGKAQYF. CDR3 DNA sequence: TGTGCCAGCAGCCAAGTTGGAGGGAAAGCGCAGTATTTT.

The genes are TRBV10-3 and TRBJ1-1; D is possibly TRBD1 (6 bases). Between the trimmed V and J ends, which lost 9 bases and 0 bases, there was a span of 11 bases. Germline loops: CDR1 ENHRY, CDR2 SYGVKD. The CDR3 covers 13 residues. DNA for the CDR3: TGTGCCATTACGGACAGTTTGAACACTGAAGCTTTCTTT. Its protein product is CAITDSLNTEAFF.

The V and J genes are TRBV7-6 and TRBJ1-5, with 8 positions matching TRBD1. Germline V gene lookup returns CDR1 SGHVS and CDR2 FNYEAQ. The CDR3 contains 16 residues. Trimming cost V 1 base and J 1 base; bases outside gene matches: 3. The CDR3 DNA follows: TGTGCCAGCAGCTTAGGACAGGGGAGAAGCAATCAGCCCCAGCATTTT. As protein: CASSLGQGRSNQPQHF. Looking up the rest from reference TRBV7-6 and TRBJ1-5 gives the full variable domain: GAGVSQSPRYKVTKRGQDVALRCDPISGHVSLYWYRQALGQGPEFLTYFNYEAQQDKSGLPNDRFSAERPEGSISTLTIQRTEQRDSAMYRCASSLGQGRSNQPQHFGDGTRLSIL.

The chain joins TRBV10-2 to TRBJ2-2; 10 bases match TRBD1. The CDR3 sequence is 14 residues long. J was trimmed by 3 bases and V by 6 bases; bases with no gene match: 1. The V gene's germline CDR1 is WSHSY and CDR2 SAAADI. The CDR3 reads CASRTGGYTGELFF. CDR3 DNA sequence: TGCGCCAGCAGGACAGGGGGCTACACCGGGGAGCTGTTTTTT.

Here the CDR3 DNA reads TGTGCCAGCAGCGGGGGGACCCCGCCCGAGCAGTACTTC. This gives the protein CASSGGTPPEQYF. The chain has TRBV6-2 or TRBV6-3 and TRBJ2-7, with 7 bases fitting TRBD2. This CDR3 has 13 residues. V lost 6 bases, J lost 6 bases, and 8 bases stayed unmatched. Germline assignment: CDR1 MNHEY and CDR2 SVGEGT.

In regard to this clone: The DNA is omitted, as the CDR3 cannot be located on it reliably, and the CDR3 follows TCRdb's listing. V usage is TRBV6-4 and J usage is TRBJ1-2. The CDR3 contains 18 residues when both ends are counted. The germline V gene has CDR1 MRHNA and CDR2 SNTAGT. The CDR3 sequence: CARCASSCRDFSYYGYTF.

The V and J genes are TRBV5-1 and TRBJ2-1; 8 bases are shared with TRBD1. Per germline, CDR1 SGHRS and CDR2 YFSETQ. This CDR3 has 14 residues. V gave up 5 bases and J gave up 7 bases; unmatched junction bases: 8. This CDR3 is CASRSQGAQNEQFF. The CDR3 DNA follows: TGCGCCAGCAGGTCGCAGGGGGCGCAGAATGAGCAGTTCTTC.

This chain links TRBV4-2 with TRBJ2-5; maybe TRBD2 (6 bases). CDR1 LGHNA and CDR2 YNFKEQ come from the germline V gene. Between the trimmed V and J ends, which lost 0 bases and 3 bases, there was a span of 14 bases. The CDR3 runs to 16 residues. In DNA, the CDR3 is TGTGCCAGCAGCCAAGATACCATGGGGGGAAAAGAGACCCAGTACTTC. This gives the protein CASSQDTMGGKETQYF.

The table lists this clone with a few counts. This chain uses TRBV7-3 with TRBJ2-4, with 7 nucleotides matching TRBD1. Germline V gene lookup returns CDR1 SGHTA and CDR2 FQGTGA. The junction had 10 bases not matched to a gene; V was cut back by 5 bases and J by 3 bases. The CDR3 totals 16 residues. CDR3 region: CASSPPTGRVKNIQYF. The CDR3 DNA follows: TGTGCCAGCAGCCCCCCGACAGGGCGGGTCAAAAACATTCAGTACTTC.

This sequence joins TRBV9 and TRBJ2-7, with D maybe TRBD2 (7 bases). Trimming removed 0 bases at V and 1 base at J, with 14 bases between. Germline-derived CDR1 and CDR2 are SGDLS and YYNGEE. The CDR3 sequence is 16 residues long. DNA for the CDR3: TGTGCCAGCAGCGTAGAGGCGGAGGGGGGGTCCTACGAGCAGTACTTC. This gives the protein CASSVEAEGGSYEQYF.

The V gene is TRBV6-4, the J gene TRBJ2-1; TRBD2 agrees at 10 bases. V lost 6 bases to trimming and J lost 8 bases; unmatched junction nucleotides: 7. This CDR3 is 14 amino acids long. Germline loops: CDR1 MRHNA, CDR2 SNTAGT. DNA for the CDR3: TGTGCCAGCAGCCAGCGGGGGGGCCTTGATGAGCAGTTCTTC. Residues: CASSQRGGLDEQFF.

The genes are TRBV19 and TRBJ1-4, with TRBD1 matching over 8 bases. In germline, CDR1 is LNHDA, CDR2 SQIVND (reference sequence). Trimming at V came to 8 bases and at J to 0 bases, leaving 11 bases not matched to a gene. There are 17 residues in the CDR3. The DNA of the CDR3 is TGTGCCAGTTCTCCGGGACAGGTTGTTCCAACTAATGAAAAACTGTTTTTT. Amino acids: CASSPGQVVPTNEKLFF.

V gene TRBV19 combines with J gene TRBJ2-7; 7 positions match TRBD2. Germline V gene lookup returns CDR1 LNHDA and CDR2 SQIVND (reference sequence). This CDR3 is built from 12 residues. After removal of 10 bases from V and 0 bases from J, the junction contained 3 bases not matched to a gene. The CDR3, as DNA: TGTGCCACTAGGGACTACTCCTACGAGCAGTACTTC. Translation gives CATRDYSYEQYF.

V gene TRBV5-1 combines with J gene TRBJ2-5, with 8 bases aligning to TRBD1. Germline assignment: CDR1 SGHRS and CDR2 YFSETQ. Trimming at V came to 4 bases and at J to 5 bases, leaving 7 bases not matched to a gene. This CDR3 spans 14 amino acids. CDR3 protein: CASSNGQGDETQYF. CDR3 DNA sequence: TGCGCCAGCAGCAATGGACAGGGTGACGAGACCCAGTACTTC.